The next 6 T cell receptor beta chains were all read from a single sample in a study of human versus mouse CDR3 diversity and MHC coevolution. Repertoires were generated with immunoSEQ multiplex PCR, while TCRdb's copy carries only in-frame clones and drops some. The sample includes 75,000 to 90,000 clones, about 93% of them seen just once. Sequenced: naive CD4+ T cells from blood. Sample subset: CD45RO-negative CD62L-positive naive CD4 T cells. The receptor set was obtained from a person aged 25 to 69 in good health.

This clone appeared once. V is TRBV2 and J is TRBJ1-5; the match to TRBD1 covers 9 bases. The V gene's germline CDR1 is SNHLY and CDR2 FYNNEI. V dropped 4 bases and J dropped 0; count of bases not matched to a gene: 10. The CDR3 sequence is 18 residues long. CDR3 nucleotides: TGTGCCAGCAGTGCCCGGACAGGGGCCGTTGATAGCAATCAGCCCCAGCATTTT. This sequence encodes CASSARTGAVDSNQPQHF.

The chain links TRBV6-6 to TRBJ1-1; a possible D gene is TRBD1 (6 bases). V was trimmed by 7 bases and J by 5 bases, leaving 17 bases between them. CDR1 MNHNY and CDR2 SVGAGI come from the germline V gene (reference sequence). The CDR3 contains 14 residues. The CDR3 spells CASTSRGGGTEAFF. The CDR3 DNA sequence: TGTGCCAGCACCTCAAGGGGGGGCGGGACTGAAGCTTTCTTT.

The rearrangement joins TRBV7-3 to TRBJ1-1; possibly TRBD1 for D (5 bases). The germline V gene has CDR1 SGHTA and CDR2 FQGTGA. CDR3 length: 13 residues. The ends were cut back, 5 bases at V and 2 bases at J, with 9 bases in the middle. CDR3 residues: CASSIGQNTEAFF. The CDR3 DNA follows: TGTGCCAGCAGCATCGGACAAAACACTGAAGCTTTCTTT.

The chain uses TRBV7-9 and TRBJ1-5; 7 nucleotides match TRBD1. From germline, CDR1 is SEHNR and CDR2 FQNEAQ (reference sequence). The CDR3 runs to 17 residues. The V gene end was trimmed by 1 base and the J gene end by 3 bases; junction bases not matched to a gene: 9. CDR3 coding DNA: TGTGCCAGCAGCTTAGGTGTGACAGGGACCTTCAATCAGCCCCAGCATTTT. Translated: CASSLGVTGTFNQPQHF.

The chain combines TRBV6-5 with TRBJ2-1; no clear D gene. V was shortened by 5 bases and J by 0 bases, with 8 bases between the two germline ends. Germline V lookup: CDR1 MNHEY, CDR2 SVGAGI. The CDR3 extends over 14 amino acids. In DNA form, the CDR3 reads TGTGCCAGCAGTCCACAGATCTCCTACAATGAGCAGTTCTTC. It is translated as CASSPQISYNEQFF.

The rearrangement links TRBV7-9 to TRBJ1-5; 8 bases fit TRBD1. Looked up from germline, CDR1 is SEHNR and CDR2 is FQNEAQ (reference sequence). V dropped 5 bases and J dropped 8; count of bases not matched to a gene: 11. The CDR3 is 15 residues long. The CDR3 DNA reads TGTGCCAGCAGCCCCGACAGGGGATCTCTCAAGCCCCAGCATTTT. Protein product: CASSPDRGSLKPQHF.